These T cell receptor beta chains were read from a single sample in a study of T cell responses to AZD1222 COVID-19 vaccine. The assay was immunoSEQ multiplex PCR, and TCRdb's table has in-frame clones only and misses some. The sample consists of 150,000 to 200,000 clones, 85% to 95% of them appearing once. The sample was peripheral blood, taken on day 0 of AZD1222 vaccination. These receptors all stem from an adult in good health. The CDR3 runs from the conserved cysteine through the conserved F or W. A D gene is named only where the DNA matches it firmly. A row's size may be missing; if present it is once, few, many or a size class.

D	V	J	size	CDR3	DNA
.	TRBV6-5	TRBJ2-2	.	CASSSTGEGGELFF	TGTGCCAGCAGTTCGACAGGGGAGGGCGGGGAGCTGTTTTTT
.	TRBV18	TRBJ1-6	.	CASSPRDLNSPLHF	TGTGCCAGCTCACCGAGGGACCTTAATTCACCCCTCCACTTT
TRBD2	TRBV25-1	TRBJ2-1	.	CASSGASGGAYNEQFF	TGTGCCAGCAGTGGGGCTAGCGGGGGGGCCTACAATGAGCAGTTCTTC
.	TRBV2	TRBJ2-3	.	CASGRNLGDTQYF	TGTGCCAGCGGCAGAAACTTGGGAGATACGCAGTATTTT
.	TRBV18	TRBJ2-7	.	CASSPTEGRSYEQYF	TGTGCCAGCTCACCAACGGAGGGGCGCTCCTACGAGCAGTACTTC
TRBD1	TRBV4-3	TRBJ1-2	.	CASSQDTGGLYGYTF	TGCGCCAGCAGCCAAGACACAGGGGGGCTCTATGGCTACACCTTC
TRBD2	TRBV4-2	TRBJ2-3	.	CASSQDLLAGVTDTQYF	TGTGCCAGCAGCCAAGATCTACTAGCGGGGGTGACAGATACGCAGTATTTT
TRBD2	TRBV13	TRBJ2-7	once	CASSSRPRLAGDSYEQYF	TGTGCCAGCAGCTCCAGACCCCGGCTAGCGGGGGATTCCTACGAGCAGTACTTC
.	TRBV10-3	TRBJ2-2	.	CAISESGNTGELFF	TGTGCCATCAGTGAAAGCGGGAACACCGGGGAGCTGTTTTTT
.	TRBV6-5	TRBJ2-2	.	CASTHGDTGELFF	TGTGCCAGCACCCACGGGGATACCGGGGAGCTGTTTTTT
.	TRBV14	TRBJ2-2	.	CASSQDYDLWGNTGELFF	TGTGCCAGCAGCCAAGATTATGACCTCTGGGGGAACACCGGGGAGCTGTTTTTT
.	TRBV5-1	TRBJ1-4	.	CASSFKGYEKLFF	TGCGCCAGCAGCTTTAAAGGCTATGAAAAACTGTTTTTT
.	TRBV5-1	TRBJ1-2	.	CASADRWGGYTF	TGCGCCAGCGCCGACCGATGGGGTGGCTACACCTTC
.	TRBV5-1	TRBJ2-1	.	CASSLAPGEYNEQFF	TGCGCCAGCAGCTTGGCTCCCGGGGAGTACAATGAGCAGTTCTTC
TRBD1	TRBV7-9	TRBJ1-2	.	CASSNKQGYYGYTF	TGTGCCAGCAGCAACAAACAGGGGTACTATGGCTACACCTTC
.	TRBV6-6	TRBJ1-4	.	CASSTGQRNEKLFF	TGTGCCAGCAGTACTGGACAGCGGAATGAAAAACTGTTTTTT
.	TRBV2	TRBJ1-1	.	CASSEGDRFQKAFF	TGTGCCAGCAGTGAAGGAGACAGGTTCCAGAAAGCTTTCTTT
.	TRBV14	TRBJ1-6	.	CASSPHWNSPLHF	TGTGCCAGCAGCCCTCATTGGAATTCACCCCTCCACTTT
.	TRBV18	TRBJ2-1	.	CASSPPLYDEQFF	TGTGCCAGCTCACCACCCCTTTATGATGAGCAGTTCTTC
.	TRBV5-1	TRBJ1-1	.	CASSAQPTSNTEAFF	TGCGCCAGCAGCGCACAACCGACTTCGAACACTGAAGCTTTCTTT
.	TRBV19	TRBJ1-5	.	CASRGVGGDLPQHF	TGTGCCAGTAGGGGCGTGGGCGGGGATTTGCCCCAGCATTTT
.	TRBV2	TRBJ1-1	.	CASSYATEAFF	TGTGCCAGCTCGTACGCCACTGAAGCTTTCTTT
.	TRBV4-1	TRBJ2-7	.	CASSQENRREQYF	TGCGCCAGCAGCCAAGAAAACAGACGGGAGCAGTACTTC
.	TRBV28	TRBJ1-5	.	CASSLRGNGNQPQHF	TGTGCCAGCAGTTTAAGGGGGAATGGGAATCAGCCCCAGCATTTT
.	TRBV19	TRBJ1-6	.	CASSFRVYNSPLHF	TGTGCCAGTAGTTTTCGGGTCTATAATTCACCCCTCCACTTT
.	TRBV30	TRBJ1-5	.	CAWSGAVSNQPQHF	TGTGCCTGGAGTGGGGCCGTTAGCAATCAGCCCCAGCATTTT
.	TRBV27	TRBJ1-1	.	CASSPLPTEINTEAFF	TGTGCCAGCAGTCCCCTCCCGACGGAGATCAACACTGAAGCTTTCTTT
.	TRBV5-1	TRBJ1-2	.	CASSLGDGNGYTF	TGCGCCAGCAGCCTTGGGGACGGTAATGGCTACACCTTC
TRBD1	TRBV19	TRBJ2-7	.	CASSSRDRGIYEQYF	TGTGCCAGTAGTTCCCGGGACAGGGGGATCTACGAGCAGTACTTC